This TCR beta chain originates from a study of T-cell memory formation after mild COVID-19. Findings and caveats of the study: Later expanders leaned toward CD4+, whereas clones contracting from day 15 to 85 were balanced CD4/CD8.

TCRdb fed the 5' RACE reads into MiXCR, producing one record per CDR3 protein. The sample yields 300,000 to 400,000 distinct CDR3 sequences, around 21% seen once. This CDR3 contains 14 residues. V shed 2 bases, J shed 7 bases, and the junction held 3 bases outside the gene matches. Germline V CDR1 and CDR2: SGHKS, YYEKEE (reference sequence). Note on this clonotype: Its antigen is not identified.

The chain couples TRBV5-5 to TRBJ1-6, with 7 bases identical to TRBD1. The sequence derives from an adult woman who had mild COVID-19 (a few samples of this study predate the infection). Cell type and time point are not known. Sequencing was performed on PBMCs or a T cell subset sorted from them (not recorded which). The chain's CDR3 is CASSLRDRNSPLHF. The CDR3 region has the DNA TGTGCCAGCAGCTTAAGGGACAGAAATTCACCCCTCCACTTT.